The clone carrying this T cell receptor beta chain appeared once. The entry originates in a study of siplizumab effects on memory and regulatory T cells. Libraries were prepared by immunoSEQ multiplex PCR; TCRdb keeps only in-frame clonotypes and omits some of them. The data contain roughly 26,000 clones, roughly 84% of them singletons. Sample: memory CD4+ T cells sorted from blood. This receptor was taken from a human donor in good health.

The CDR3 protein is CASSRGDSHEQYF. CDR3 nucleotide sequence: TGTGCCAGCAGCCGGGGGGACAGCCACGAGCAGTACTTC. V is TRBV6-6 and J is TRBJ2-7; D is possibly TRBD1 or TRBD2 (7 bases each). Germline CDR1 MNHNY, CDR2 SVGAGI (reference sequence). V was shortened by 6 bases and J by 5 bases, with 14 bases between the two germline ends. There are 13 residues in the CDR3.